This T cell receptor (beta chain) was obtained from a study of radiation and T cells in renal cell carcinoma. Overall study context: Nephrectomy followed 15 Gy stereotactic body radiation by 4 weeks.

Study results and caveats: In blood, top tumor clones expanded by 2 weeks, shrinking by 4.

For this clone: Its antigen is undetermined.

The repertoire was sequenced with immunoSEQ multiplex PCR; TCRdb's copy has only in-frame clones and lacks some. This table has about 150,000 clones, about 85% appearing once. From germline, CDR1 is SGHVS and CDR2 FNYEAQ. With V trimmed by 3 bases and J by 5 bases, 8 bases remained unmatched. The CDR3 is made up of 16 amino acids. This sample's time point: baseline pretreatment blood. As to treatment: 15 Gy SBRT to primary tumor, nephrectomy 4 weeks later. This renal cell carcinoma was of the clear cell type. The material was blood, obtained from a patient whose treatment included radiotherapy and nephrectomy. The genes are TRBV7-6 and TRBJ2-3, with 10 bases lining up with TRBD2. The TCR was taken from a woman between 70 and 85 years old with renal cell carcinoma. CDR3: CASSLGFSGGVDTQYF. In nucleotides, the CDR3 is TGTGCCAGCAGCTTGGGGTTCAGCGGGGGGGTAGATACGCAGTATTTT. Combining the CDR3 with reference TRBV7-6 and TRBJ2-3 gives the whole variable domain GAGVSQSPRYKVTKRGQDVALRCDPISGHVSLYWYRQALGQGPEFLTYFNYEAQQDKSGLPNDRFSAERPEGSISTLTIQRTEQRDSAMYRCASSLGFSGGVDTQYFGPGTRLTVL.